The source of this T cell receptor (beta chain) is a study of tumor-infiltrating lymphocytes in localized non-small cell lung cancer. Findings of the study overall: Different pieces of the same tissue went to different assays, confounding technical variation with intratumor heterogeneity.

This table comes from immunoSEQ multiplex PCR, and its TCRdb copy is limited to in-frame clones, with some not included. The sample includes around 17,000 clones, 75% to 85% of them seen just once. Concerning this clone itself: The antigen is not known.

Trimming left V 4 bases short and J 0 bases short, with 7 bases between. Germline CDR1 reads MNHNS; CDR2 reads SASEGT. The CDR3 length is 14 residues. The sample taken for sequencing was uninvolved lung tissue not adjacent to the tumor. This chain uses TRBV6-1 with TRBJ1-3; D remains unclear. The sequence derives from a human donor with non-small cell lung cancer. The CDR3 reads CASSGDTSGNTIYF. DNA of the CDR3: TGTGCCAGCAGTGGTGACACCTCTGGAAACACCATATATTTT.